This T cell receptor (beta chain) is drawn from a study of vaccination and CD4 T cells after COVID-19. Study background: Overlapping spike peptides from SARS-CoV-2, HCoV-NL63, HCoV-OC43 and HCoV-229E served to stimulate the cells. General observations from the study: Relatively few convalescent patients were studied; early post-infection timepoints were not included. Researchers report that a median approximately 86% of reactive clones in convalescent patients surfaced only post-vaccination. The authors identified 304 of 307 vaccine-specific clones in convalescent patients as spike mono-reactive.

The CDR3 is made up of 13 amino acids. The V end lost 5 bases, the J end lost 4 bases, and 11 bases lay between the germline ends. Germline CDR1 reads MRHNA; CDR2 reads SNTAGT. Stated treatment: roughly 11-day PBMC culture with coronavirus spike peptide pools or control peptides (ViraFEST assay). The Oncomine TCR Beta short-read assay was applied to DNA of cultured CD4+ T cells. TCRdb re-called the PCR reads through MiXCR, storing one row per CDR3 protein. The data show fewer than 20,000 distinct CDR3 sequences, 42% seen once. A note on this clonotype: The antigen remains unidentified.

The rearrangement links TRBV6-4 to TRBJ1-1, with D perhaps TRBD1 (6 bases). Sequenced: cultured CD4+ T cells from blood. The TCR sequence derives from a human donor with COVID-19. CDR3 sequence: CASSKGGGTEAFF. In DNA, the CDR3 is TGTGCCAGCAGTAAGGGGGGTGGCACTGAAGCTTTCTTT.